The rows below give T cell receptor beta chains drawn from one sample of a study of blood T cells in healthy people across ages. TCRdb reanalysed the 5' RACE reads using MiXCR and keeps one entry per CDR3 protein. This table has about 1.1 million distinct CDR3 sequences, 35% to 45% appearing once. Sequenced: blood. The source of these receptors is a man aged 18-30 years in good health. CDR3s include the opening cysteine and the closing phenylalanine or tryptophan. D genes are given only for firm matches. A row's size may be missing; if present it is once, few, many or a size class.

>TRBJ2-5|TRBD1|TRBV7-3|many
CASSLTDRVETQYF
TGTGCCAGCAGCTTAACCGACAGGGTGGAGACCCAGTACTTC
>TRBJ2-1|TRBD1|TRBV2|-
CASSGQGAYNEQFF
TGTGCCAGTTCGGGACAGGGGGCTTACAATGAGCAGTTCTTC
>TRBJ1-5|-|TRBV6-2/TRBV6-3|-
CASRDINSNQPQHF
TGTGCCAGCAGAGACATAAATAGCAATCAGCCCCAGCATTTT
>TRBJ1-2|-|TRBV20-1|-
CSARLRTDGYTF
TGCAGTGCTAGACTTAGGACGGATGGCTACACCTTC
>TRBJ1-2|TRBD1|TRBV5-5|few
CASSVAGTVDRYTF
TGTGCCAGCAGCGTGGCCGGGACAGTCGATCGCTACACCTTC
>TRBJ2-1|-|TRBV4-1|-
CTSSLIPGDEQFF
TGCACCAGCAGCCTCATACCTGGGGATGAGCAGTTCTTC
>TRBJ1-2|TRBD1|TRBV7-9|-
CASSLEGTGKVHGYTF
TGTGCCAGCAGCTTAGAAGGGACAGGGAAGGTCCATGGCTACACCTTC
>TRBJ2-1|-|TRBV3-1|-
CASSQDRGFQSYNEQFF
TGTGCCAGCAGCCAAGATAGGGGGTTTCAATCCTACAATGAGCAGTTCTTC
>TRBJ1-3|-|TRBV5-1|once
CASSYSTSGSGNTIYF
TGCGCCAGCAGCTATTCGACGTCAGGGTCCGGAAACACCATATATTTT
>TRBJ2-5|TRBD2|TRBV7-2|-
CASSPKTSGGPLGETQYF
TGTGCCAGCAGCCCAAAGACTAGCGGGGGGCCCTTAGGGGAGACCCAGTACTTC
>TRBJ1-5|TRBD1|TRBV28|-
CASGRQGPGEPQHF
TGTGCCAGCGGCCGACAGGGGCCTGGGGAGCCCCAGCATTTT
>TRBJ2-3|TRBD2|TRBV12-3/TRBV12-4|-
CASGRLAGGVITDTQYF
TGTGCCAGCGGAAGACTAGCGGGGGGAGTAATCACAGATACGCAGTATTTT
>TRBJ1-1|-|TRBV29-1|few
CSVSEGYNAFF
TGCAGCGTCTCGGAGGGGTACAATGCTTTCTTT
>TRBJ1-5|TRBD1|TRBV20-1|-
CSASMGRGGQPQHF
TGCAGTGCTAGCATGGGCAGGGGGGGCCAGCCCCAGCATTTT
>TRBJ2-3|-|TRBV12-3/TRBV12-4|-
CASRERDLITDTQYF
TGTGCCAGCAGAGAAAGGGACTTGATCACAGATACGCAGTATTTT
>TRBJ1-4|-|TRBV20-1|few
CSARDGSGGKLFF
TGCAGTGCTAGAGATGGCAGTGGAGGAAAACTGTTTTTT
>TRBJ2-1|TRBD1|TRBV2|-
CASRPGQGVNGQFF
TGTGCCAGCCGACCGGGACAGGGGGTGAATGGGCAGTTCTTC
>TRBJ2-1|-|TRBV4-3|-
CASSQVGGGNTNEQFF
TGCGCCAGCAGCCAAGTTGGAGGGGGGAACACCAATGAGCAGTTCTTC
>TRBJ2-3|-|TRBV6-2/TRBV6-3|-
CASTRQALTDTQYF
TGTGCCAGCACGAGACAGGCTCTCACAGATACGCAGTATTTT
>TRBJ2-1|-|TRBV5-6|-
CASSLIISYNEQFF
TGTGCCAGCAGCTTAATCATAAGCTACAATGAGCAGTTCTTC
>TRBJ1-4|-|TRBV15|many
CATSRLQGLSSEKLFF
TGTGCCACCAGCAGACTACAGGGTCTGTCGAGTGAAAAACTGTTTTTT
>TRBJ1-4|TRBD1|TRBV5-1|-
CASSESGGSDEKLFF
TGCGCCAGCAGCGAGTCAGGGGGTTCGGATGAAAAACTGTTTTTT
>TRBJ1-4|-|TRBV20-1|-
CSARAGSTNEKLFF
TGCAGTGCCAGGGCCGGGTCAACTAATGAAAAACTGTTTTTT
>TRBJ1-6|-|TRBV20-1|-
CSARDGTGGGLRSPLHF
TGCAGTGCTAGAGATGGGACGGGTGGGGGTCTACGGTCACCCCTCCACTTT
>TRBJ2-2|-|TRBV4-2|-
CASSQEATGWGGELFF
TGTGCCAGCAGCCAAGAAGCTACGGGGTGGGGCGGGGAGCTGTTTTTT
>TRBJ2-5|-|TRBV29-1|few
CSVVFPGTSQETQYF
TGCAGCGTTGTTTTTCCGGGGACCTCTCAAGAGACCCAGTACTTC
>TRBJ1-2|-|TRBV12-3/TRBV12-4|-
CASSMSGRAVSEGYTF
TGTGCCAGCTCAATGTCGGGCAGGGCGGTATCAGAGGGCTACACCTTC
>TRBJ2-3|-|TRBV12-3/TRBV12-4|-
CASSPGGKVGRDTQYF
TGTGCCAGCAGTCCCGGAGGTAAAGTCGGGAGAGATACGCAGTATTTT
>TRBJ2-1|-|TRBV3-1|few
CASSQDNVTSHNEQFF
TGTGCCAGCAGCCAAGATAACGTGACCTCCCACAATGAGCAGTTCTTC
>TRBJ1-4|-|TRBV4-3|-
CASSLDFSGRERKKLFF
TGCGCCAGCAGCCTCGATTTTTCGGGGAGGGAGAGAAAAAAACTGTTTTTT
>TRBJ1-2|-|TRBV7-9|-
CASSSQEGVSGYTF
TGTGCCAGCAGCTCCCAAGAGGGGGTTAGTGGCTACACCTTC
>TRBJ2-7|TRBD2|TRBV6-2/TRBV6-3|-
CASSYLGLAEGYEQYF
TGTGCCAGCAGTTACCTTGGACTAGCGGAGGGATACGAGCAGTACTTC
>TRBJ2-2|TRBD1|TRBV5-6|few
CASSLIQGYGTGELFF
TGTGCCAGCAGCTTGATACAGGGGTATGGCACCGGGGAGCTGTTTTTT
>TRBJ2-3|TRBD2|TRBV11-2|-
CASSLLAGGQDTQYF
TGTGCCAGCAGCTTACTTGCGGGGGGGCAAGATACGCAGTATTTT
>TRBJ1-2|-|TRBV5-1|few
CASSSDSSGYTF
TGCGCCAGCAGCTCTGACAGTAGTGGCTACACCTTC